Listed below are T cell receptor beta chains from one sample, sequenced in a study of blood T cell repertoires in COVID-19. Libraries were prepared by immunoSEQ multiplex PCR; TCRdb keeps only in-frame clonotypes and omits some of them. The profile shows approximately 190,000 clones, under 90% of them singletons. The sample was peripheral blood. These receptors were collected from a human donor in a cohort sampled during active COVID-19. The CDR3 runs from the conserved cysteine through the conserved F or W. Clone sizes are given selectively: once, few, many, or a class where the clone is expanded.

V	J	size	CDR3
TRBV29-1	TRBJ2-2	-	CSAQGAGTGELFF
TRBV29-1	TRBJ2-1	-	CSVEEGTGVNEQFF
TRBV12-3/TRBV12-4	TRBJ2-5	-	CASSLLNVGTQYF
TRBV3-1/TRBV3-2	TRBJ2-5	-	CASSNEAGQETQYF
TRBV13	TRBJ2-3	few	CASSLKAVTDTQYF
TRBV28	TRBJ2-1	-	CASSRSGISYNEQFF
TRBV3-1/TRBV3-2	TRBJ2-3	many	CASSQGAFTDTQYF
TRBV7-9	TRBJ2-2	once	CASSFVVTGELFF
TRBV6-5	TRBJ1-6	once	CATRDRVNSPLHF
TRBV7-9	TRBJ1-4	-	CASSLDQSVNEKLFF
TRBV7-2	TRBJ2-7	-	CASSPPGGFYEQYF
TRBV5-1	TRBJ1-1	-	CASSRRGLPMNTEAFF
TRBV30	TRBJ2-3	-	CAWNPAGSTDTQYF
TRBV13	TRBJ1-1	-	CASSTGTNTEAFF
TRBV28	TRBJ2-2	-	CASRPRVSGSPGTGELFF
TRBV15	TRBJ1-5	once	CATSRDLTGPPQHF
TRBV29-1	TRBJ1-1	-	CSVQGHAEGGAFF
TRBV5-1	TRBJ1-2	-	CASSSWRGQGMAGYTF
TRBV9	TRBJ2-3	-	CASSGGTSTDTQYF
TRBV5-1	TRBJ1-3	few	CASSLLARPGYF
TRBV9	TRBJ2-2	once	CASSVSLGEGTGELFF
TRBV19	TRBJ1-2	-	CASSGPGQGIGGYTF
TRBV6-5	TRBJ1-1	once	CASTRQIGEVAFF
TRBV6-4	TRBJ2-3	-	CASSEGALVAGSDTQYF
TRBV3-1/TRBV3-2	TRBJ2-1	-	CASSQTTGGSYNEQFF
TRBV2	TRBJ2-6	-	CASTEGVFNSGANVLTF
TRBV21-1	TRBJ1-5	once	CASSLRTGAVGQPQHF
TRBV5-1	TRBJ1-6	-	CASSLRPLGQENSPLHF
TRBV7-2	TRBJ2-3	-	CASSLLANTQYF
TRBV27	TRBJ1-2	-	CASSFDRGQYGYTF
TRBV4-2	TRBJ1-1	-	CASRRDITNTEAFF
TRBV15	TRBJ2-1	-	CATSRPPAGTYNEQFF
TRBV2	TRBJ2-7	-	CATEQVYEQYF
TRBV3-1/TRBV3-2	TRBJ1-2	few	CASSPRYGGGYGYTF
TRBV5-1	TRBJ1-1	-	CASTGQGMNTEAFF
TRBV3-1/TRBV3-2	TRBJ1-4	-	CASSPGDEKLFF
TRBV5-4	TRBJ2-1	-	CASSWGLAASYNEQFF
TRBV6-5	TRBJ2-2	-	CASSWDRVLSGELFF
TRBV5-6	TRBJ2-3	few	CASSVKDTQYF
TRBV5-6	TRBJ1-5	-	CASSLAGTNQPQHF
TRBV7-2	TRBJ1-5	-	CASSLEGDQPQHF
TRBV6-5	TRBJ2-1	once	CASSYSGDRGNEQFF
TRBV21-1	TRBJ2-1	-	CASSKVLAGDLSNEQFF
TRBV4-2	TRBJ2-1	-	CASSQARSSYNEQFF
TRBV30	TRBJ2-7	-	CAWNKQGNYEQYF
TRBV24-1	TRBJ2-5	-	CATSDPAGTDLTQYF